The source of this T cell receptor (beta chain) is a study of blood T cells in healthy people across ages (dated by TCRdb to about 2015). Turning to the overall study: In model experiments, roughly one uniquely barcoded TCR beta cDNA molecule per two T cells was captured by template switching. Using deep sequencing normalized with unique cDNA molecular identifiers, the study measured how TCR beta repertoire diversity changes with age. To avoid experimental bias, donors of different ages were randomly spread across the sequencing lanes. For two donors (one aged 18 to 30 and one aged 80 or older), the study analyzed two additional independent replicas of 1 million unique cDNA reads from the same blood draw. The donors were split into four age groups: young (average around 15 years), middle-aged (about 40), aged (approximately 60) and long-lived (about 82).

From a lookup of the germline V gene (reference sequence), CDR1 and CDR2 are LGHDT and YNNKEL. V ends up 1 base short and J 3 bases short, with an unmatched junction base count of 1. Spanning cysteine to phenylalanine, the CDR3 consists of 15 amino acids. The read is trimmed to its CDR3 DNA, 45 bases read in frame from base 1. The protocol used for the library was 5' RACE. The listed sequencing device is Illumina HiSeq 2500. A second roughly 6 to 11 cycle PCR used a sample-barcoded 5' primer and a J-beta primer mix. Each TCR beta cDNA molecule received a unique molecular identifier from a template-switch 5' adaptor carrying 12 random nucleotides. Each sample yielded at least 3 million CDR3-containing paired-end reads. First-strand cDNA synthesis was performed from all RNA using the Mint cDNA synthesis kit, with priming by a TRBC-specific oligonucleotide. All cDNA was treated with uracil-DNA glycosylase and then went through a first 18-cycle PCR with the universal primers M1SS and BC2_uni_R. The authors processed their data as follows. Normalization of each sample was performed by random selection of 1 million high-quality reads, each carrying a distinct molecular identifier. Reads sharing molecular identifiers were discarded rather than binned into consensus sequences. MiTCR, set to a Q25 quality threshold and the strictest error-elimination algorithm, was used for CDR3 identification, clonotype clustering and error correction. A nonparametric unseen species model using Euler transformation provided a lower-bound estimate of total TCR beta diversity. The public reads were reanalyzed by TCRdb: fastp trimming at Q25, MiXCR alignment, in-frame beta chains only. Every distinct CDR3 protein forms one entry, paired with its most common genes and DNA. TCRdb's processing, not the study's, gives the V and J calls here. The sample table lists about 640,000 distinct CDR3 sequences, over 40% of them with a count of one. The ten largest clones represent about 30% of the sample.

Concerning this clonotype itself: No antigen is known for it. No qualities accompany the bases; no much larger clone lies one base away.

General conclusions and limits of the study: Estimates of total diversity based on one million sequenced T cells were considered lower bounds and underestimates. Observed TCR beta diversity per million T cells fell roughly linearly with age, and a significant reduction was already apparent by age around 40. There was a strong correlation between observed TCR beta diversity and the percentage of naive T cells measured by flow cytometry. Since profiling was done on bulk unsorted PBMCs, naive and antigen-experienced compartments could not be conclusively compared. Compared with the aged group, the long-lived group had more naive CD4+ T cells, fewer expanded clones and increased TCR diversity, a pattern suggesting age selection. Because donor CMV infection status was unknown, age-related changes in expanded clonotypes were potentially confounded.

The approximately 40 donors, aged about 6 to 95 years, were systemically healthy Caucasian individuals from Russia. Approximately 9.3 milliliters of peripheral blood were drawn from each donor into EDTA-treated Vacutainer tubes. Ficoll-Paque density-gradient centrifugation was used to isolate PBMCs, with at least 6.5 million per sample. Total RNA, at least 6 micrograms per sample, was extracted from PBMCs with Trizol reagent. The percentages of naive CD45RAhigh/CD27high T cells were determined by flow cytometry on a PBMC aliquot from every donor. The V and J genes are TRBV3-1 and TRBJ1-2, with 11 central nucleotides matching TRBD1. This sequence originates from a man older than 75 in good health. What was sequenced was blood. The DNA is TGTGCCAGCAGCCAAGGGACAGGGGGCTACTATGGCTACACCTTC. Its coded protein is CASSQGTGGYYGYTF.